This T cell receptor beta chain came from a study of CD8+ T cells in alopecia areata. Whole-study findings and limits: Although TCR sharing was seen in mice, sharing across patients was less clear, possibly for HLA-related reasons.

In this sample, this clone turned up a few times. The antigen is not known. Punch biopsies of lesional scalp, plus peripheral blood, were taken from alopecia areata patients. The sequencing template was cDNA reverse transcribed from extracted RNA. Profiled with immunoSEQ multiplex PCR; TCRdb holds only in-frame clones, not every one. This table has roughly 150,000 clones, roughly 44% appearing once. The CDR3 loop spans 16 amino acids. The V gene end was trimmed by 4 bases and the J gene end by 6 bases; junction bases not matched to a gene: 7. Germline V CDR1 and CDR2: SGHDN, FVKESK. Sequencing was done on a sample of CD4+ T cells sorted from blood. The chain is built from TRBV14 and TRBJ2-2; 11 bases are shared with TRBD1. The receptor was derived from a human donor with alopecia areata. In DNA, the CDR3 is TGTGCCAGCAGCCGGGACAGGGGGACGCGATCCGGGGAGCTGTTTTTT. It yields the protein CASSRDRGTRSGELFF.